This TCR beta chain was sequenced during a study of cytomegalovirus exposure and HLA in healthy donors. The PCR ran on 60 Vbeta and 13 Jbeta primers. Authors' analysis steps: Later, an analysis found about 77 million unique TCR beta chains, and approximately 10 million of these were shared. TCRdb's table, derived via immunoSEQ multiplex PCR, lists solely in-frame clones and lacks some. V and J calls plus clone size are reproduced from that table; the DNA served to infer D and trimming. The data show about 90,000 clones, with 67% seen just once and 2.1% held by the top ten. This clone was observed a few times. Its antigen remains unidentified. Study-level points and caveats: The presence/absence work took it that sequencing depth was about the same across donors. Later analysis indicated greater clonal expansion among HLA-associated TCR beta chains than among equally common other chains.

Germline CDR1 reads MNHNS; CDR2 reads SASEGT. This CDR3 has 13 residues. The V and J ends lost 2 bases and 13 bases respectively, with 17 bases between them. Sequencing was done on a sample of PBMCs. The receptor comes from a man aged 25 to 40 in good health and CMV-seronegative. The V and J genes are TRBV6-1 and TRBJ1-2; D might be TRBD1 (5 bases). Here the CDR3 DNA reads TGTGCCAGCAGTGAATCGGGTCCCAGGGTTGCCACCTTC. Translating it yields CASSESGPRVATF.